These 8 T cell receptor beta chains share one sample of origin, sequenced in a study of T cells in Graves' hyperthyroidism and ophthalmopathy. RNA transcripts gave rise to amplified TCR beta CDR3 regions. The TCR CDR3 was amplified in a first-round RT-PCR using the HTBI primer set. TCRdb processed the multiplex PCR reads anew with MiXCR; each CDR3 protein has one entry. The sample has a few hundred thousand distinct CDR3 sequences; less than 15% are singletons. The sample consisted of blood. These receptors all stem from a woman aged 18 to 35 with Graves' hyperthyroidism.

This clonotype was observed a few times. This chain uses TRBV9 with TRBJ2-7, with D unresolved. Looked up from germline, CDR1 is SGDLS and CDR2 is YYNGEE. V gave up 3 bases and J gave up 6 bases, with 10 bases separating them. CDR3 length equals 12 residues. In nucleotides, the CDR3 is TGTGCCAGCAGCGGGAACACGGGCGAGCAGTACTTC. As protein: CASSGNTGEQYF.

This rearrangement joins TRBV10-3 to TRBJ1-1; no clear D gene. The CDR3 contains 14 residues. Per germline, CDR1 ENHRY and CDR2 SYGVKD. V lost 2 bases, J lost 3 bases, and 10 bases lay in between. CDR3 bases: TGTGCCATCAGTGAGAACCCCCGGGACACTGAAGCTTTCTTT. This translates into CAISENPRDTEAFF.

Comment on this clonotype: The junction does not match germline at one end; this may be a read error. The rearrangement uses TRBV28 and TRBJ2-6; 9 bases align to TRBD2. The CDR3 sequence is 17 residues long. Germline-derived CDR1 and CDR2 are MDHEN and SYDVKM. CDR3 protein: CASSFLSLAGGTNVPTF. CDR3 bases: TGTGCCAGCAGTTTCCTGTCACTAGCGGGCGGGACCAACGTCCCGACTTTC.

This clonotype was observed many times. The J gene is TRBJ1-1, the V gene TRBV6-6, with D hard to call. Germline CDR1 is MNHNY and CDR2 is SVGAGI (reference sequence). There are 15 residues in the CDR3. The ends were cut back, 0 bases at V and 2 bases at J, with 10 bases in the middle. The CDR3 loop is CASSYSNSINTEAFF. Here the CDR3 DNA reads TGTGCCAGCAGTTACTCAAACAGCATTAACACTGAAGCTTTCTTT.

This clonotype was recorded a few times. This chain connects TRBV25-1 to TRBJ2-5; maybe TRBD2 (5 bases). Germline loops: CDR1 MGHDK, CDR2 SYGVNS. V was shortened by 2 bases and J by 5 bases, with 18 bases between the two germline ends. CDR3 size: 16 residues. The CDR3 spells CASSETLGVGGETQYF. The CDR3 coding sequence is TGTGCCAGCAGTGAAACCCTCGGGGTAGGCGGCGAGACCCAGTACTTC.

This clonotype was detected ten times or more. The gene calls are TRBV6-1 and TRBJ1-5; 7 bases line up with TRBD1. Per the germline V gene, CDR1 is MNHNS and CDR2 is SASEGT. The V gene end was trimmed by 6 bases and the J gene end by 10 bases; junction bases not matched to a gene: 12. This CDR3 has 14 residues. DNA for the CDR3: TGTGCCAGCAGGCCGAGGGGGCCTGCTCTCCCCCAGCATTTT. Amino acids: CASRPRGPALPQHF.

The sample holds many counts of this clonotype. This rearrangement joins TRBV11-3 to TRBJ2-1; 8 nucleotides match TRBD1. This CDR3 contains 15 residues. V lost 3 bases, J lost 5 bases, and 6 bases stayed unmatched. The germline V gene encodes CDR1 SGHNT and CDR2 YENEEA. This chain's CDR3 is CASSLRTGNDNEQFF. The CDR3 DNA reads as TGTGCCAGCAGCTTGAGGACAGGGAACGACAATGAGCAGTTCTTC. The full variable domain, in which reference TRBV11-3 and TRBJ2-1 provide the parts outside the CDR3, is EAGVVQSPRYKIIEKKQPVAFWCNPISGHNTLYWYLQNLGQGPELLIRYENEEAVDDSQLPKDRFSAERLKGVDSTLKIQPAELGDSAVYLCASSLRTGNDNEQFFGPGTRLTVL.

This chain connects TRBV5-5 to TRBJ2-2, with 13 bases that match TRBD2. Germline trimming cut 2 bases from V and 6 bases from J; bases unmatched to any gene: 7. CDR3 length: 17 amino acids. Per germline, CDR1 SGHKS and CDR2 YYEKEE (reference sequence). CDR3 loop: CASSLLAGGRHAGELFF. The CDR3 DNA reads TGTGCCAGCAGCTTACTAGCGGGAGGGAGGCACGCCGGGGAGCTGTTTTTT.